A selection of T cell receptor beta chains follows, all from one sample in a study of blood T cell repertoires in COVID-19. Libraries were prepared by immunoSEQ multiplex PCR; TCRdb keeps only in-frame clonotypes and omits some of them. The sample shows 300,000 to 500,000 clones, 88% of them seen only once. The sample comprised PBMCs or T cells enriched from blood (not recorded which). These receptors were taken from a woman under 40 with acute COVID-19. Both conserved end residues are part of each CDR3. The D gene is left open where the match is weak. Clone size is stated in some rows and not others, as once, few, many or a class when expanded.

>TRBD1|TRBV4-2|TRBJ2-7|few
TGTGCCAGCAGCCAAGAAGTGACAGGGGGCTACGAGCAGTACTTC
CASSQEVTGGYEQYF
>.|TRBV10-3|TRBJ2-3|.
TGTGCCACCCGGAGGGACACAGATACGCAGTATTTT
CATRRDTDTQYF
>.|TRBV7-9|TRBJ1-1|.
TGTGCCAGCAGCTCCACAGGGCTGAACACTGAAGCTTTCTTT
CASSSTGLNTEAFF
>TRBD1|TRBV9|TRBJ1-4|.
TGTGCCAGCAGCGCGACAGGGGGGTTTTTTGAAAAACTGTTTTTT
CASSATGGFFEKLFF
>.|TRBV4-1|TRBJ1-2|.
TGCGCCAGCAGCCAAGAAGCAGGGGCTAACTATGGCTACACCTTC
CASSQEAGANYGYTF
>.|TRBV19|TRBJ1-2|.
TGTGCCAGTAGAGACAGACATCCCTATGGCTACACCTTC
CASRDRHPYGYTF
>.|TRBV7-9|TRBJ1-3|once
TGTGCCAGCAGCCCCAACAGTGGAAACACCATATATTTT
CASSPNSGNTIYF
>TRBD2|TRBV7-2|TRBJ2-5|.
TGTGCCAGCGAGTCTAGCGGGGGGGCCTTCGAGACCCAGTACTTC
CASESSGGAFETQYF
>.|TRBV5-6|TRBJ2-3|.
TGTGCCAGCAGCTATTCTTACAGGGTTCCAGATACGCAGTATTTT
CASSYSYRVPDTQYF
>.|TRBV19|TRBJ1-2|.
TGTGCCAGTAGGCCACAGGGAGCTAACTATGGCTACACCTTC
CASRPQGANYGYTF
>TRBD2|TRBV9|TRBJ2-1|.
TGTGCCAGCAGCGTAGCCGGGGGGGCCGACAATGAGCAGTTCTTC
CASSVAGGADNEQFF
>.|TRBV2|TRBJ1-1|.
TGTGCCAGCAGTCTAGGGGTGGCAGGGAATGCTGAAGCTTTCTTT
CASSLGVAGNAEAFF
>.|TRBV5-5|TRBJ1-1|.
TGTGCCAGCAGCATACTCCACACTGAAGCTTTCTTT
CASSILHTEAFF
>.|TRBV24-1|TRBJ1-4|.
TGTGCCACCAGTGACCCTAAGGGCTCAGGGGAAAAACTGTTTTTT
CATSDPKGSGEKLFF
>.|TRBV6-1|TRBJ1-1|.
TGTGCCAGCAGTGAAACTGGGGGCTGGACTGAAGCTTTCTTT
CASSETGGWTEAFF
>.|TRBV28|TRBJ1-4|.
TGTGCCAGCAGCCCGTTGCGGATTAATGAAAAACTGTTTTTT
CASSPLRINEKLFF
>.|TRBV25-1|TRBJ2-1|.
TGTGCCAGCAGTCCCCAGGAGGGGTTTGCCTACAATGAGCAGTTCTTC
CASSPQEGFAYNEQFF
>.|TRBV7-8|TRBJ2-7|once
TGTGCCAGCAGCCCCCCCTCCAGTGACAGAGCCTACGAGCAGTACTTC
CASSPPSSDRAYEQYF
>.|TRBV5-1|TRBJ2-7|.
TGCGCCAGCAGCTTCTCAGGAAGGTCCTACGAGCAGTACTTC
CASSFSGRSYEQYF
>.|TRBV7-9|TRBJ2-7|.
TGTGCCAGCAGCGTGGCGAGGACAGACTACGAGCAGTACTTC
CASSVARTDYEQYF
>TRBD1|TRBV5-5|TRBJ1-6|.
TGTGCCAGCAGCTTATTGTATGCAGGGGGCGCATCCTCTAATTCACCCCTCCACTTT
CASSLLYAGGASSNSPLHF
>TRBD1|TRBV2|TRBJ1-6|.
TGTGCCAGCAGAGGACAGGTCGCTTGGTCACCCCTCCACTTT
CASRGQVAWSPLHF
>.|TRBV20-1|TRBJ2-1|.
TGCAGTGCCAGGGAGGATTCGCAGTTCTTC
CSAREDSQFF
>.|TRBV5-8|TRBJ2-1|.
TGTGCCAGCAGCTTGTTCGGGACAACATCCTACAATGAGCAGTTCTTC
CASSLFGTTSYNEQFF
>TRBD1|TRBV3-1/TRBV3-2|TRBJ1-5|.
TGTGCCAGCAGTCCAAATACAGGGGGCCAGCCCCAGCATTTT
CASSPNTGGQPQHF
>TRBD1|TRBV7-2|TRBJ1-5|.
TGTGCCAGCAGCTTAGGTGGACAGGGGTGGGCCCAGCATTTT
CASSLGGQGWAQHF
>.|TRBV29-1|TRBJ1-6|.
TGCAGCGTTGCCGAGACAGGATATTCACCCCTCCACTTT
CSVAETGYSPLHF
>.|TRBV12-3/TRBV12-4|TRBJ1-1|.
TGTGCCAGCCGGGGTCCCCGGGCTGAAGCTTTCTTT
CASRGPRAEAFF
>.|TRBV4-3|TRBJ2-1|.
TGCGCCAGCAGCCACACAGACACCCATGAGCAGTTCTTC
CASSHTDTHEQFF
>TRBD2|TRBV6-5|TRBJ2-3|.
TGTGCCAGCAGTAACAAGCGGGAAACGCAGTATTTT
CASSNKRETQYF
>TRBD2|TRBV18|TRBJ2-1|.
TGTGCCAGCTCACAAACTAGCGGGGGGTCAAACTCCTACAATGAGCAGTTCTTC
CASSQTSGGSNSYNEQFF
>.|TRBV2|TRBJ2-3|.
TGTGCCAGCAGTGTGTCACAGGGAACAGATACGCAGTATTTT
CASSVSQGTDTQYF
>TRBD2|TRBV24-1|TRBJ2-1|.
TGTGCCACCAGTGATGTCGGGGGGTGGGGTGAGCAGTTCTTC
CATSDVGGWGEQFF
>TRBD2|TRBV6-1|TRBJ2-1|few
TGTGCCAGCAGTAAAGCCGGGACTAATTCCTACAATGAGCAGTTCTTC
CASSKAGTNSYNEQFF
>TRBD1|TRBV6-5|TRBJ1-5|.
TGTGCCAGCGGAGGACAGGGGCAGCCCCAGCATTTT
CASGGQGQPQHF
>.|TRBV15|TRBJ2-2|.
TGTGCCACCAGCAGAGTTTCCGTCCTGAACACCGGGGAGCTGTTTTTT
CATSRVSVLNTGELFF
>TRBD1|TRBV7-9|TRBJ2-2|.
TGTGCCACCCGGACAGGGGGGGGCGGGGAGCTGTTTTTT
CATRTGGGGELFF
>.|TRBV18|TRBJ1-2|.
TGTGCCAGCTCACAGGGGAGGAACTATGGCTACACCTTC
CASSQGRNYGYTF
>TRBD1|TRBV20-1|TRBJ1-2|.
TGCAGTGCTAGTCCGGGACAGGGCCTGGGGTATGGCTACACCTTC
CSASPGQGLGYGYTF
>TRBD1|TRBV10-3|TRBJ2-1|once
TGTGCCATCAATTTGGGACAGGGTTACAATGAGCAGTTCTTC
CAINLGQGYNEQFF
>TRBD1|TRBV5-4|TRBJ1-2|.
TGTGCCAGCAGCTCCGACAGGGAGGAGGGCTACACCTTC
CASSSDREEGYTF
>TRBD2|TRBV7-8|TRBJ2-1|.
TGTGCCAGCAGCCCTTTTGGGGGCGGGGGGGCATTTTACAATGAGCAGTTCTTC
CASSPFGGGGAFYNEQFF
>.|TRBV7-7|TRBJ1-1|.
TGTGCCAGCAGCCCCGTGTCGGCAGGGGTGGGCACTGAAGCTTTCTTT
CASSPVSAGVGTEAFF
>.|TRBV5-1|TRBJ1-1|.
TGCGCCAGCAGTTTACAGGGTAGAGGGAACACTGAAGCTTTCTTT
CASSLQGRGNTEAFF